This T cell receptor beta chain was profiled in a study of T cell responses to AZD1222 COVID-19 vaccine. Broader study findings: The repertoires were collected only after the peak T cell response.

Measured with immunoSEQ multiplex PCR; TCRdb has only the in-frame clones, and not every one. The repertoire holds 160,000 or so clones, with 85% to 90% as singletons. Comments on this clone: What it recognizes is unknown.

The clonotype comes from an adult in good health. Sample: peripheral blood, taken on day 0 of AZD1222 vaccination.

CDR3 DNA: TGTGCCAGCAGCGCCCTAGACAAGAATACTGAAGCTTTCTTT. Translated, it gives CASSALDKNTEAFF. This chain links TRBV9 with TRBJ1-1; D uncertain. Germline CDR1 reads SGDLS; CDR2 reads YYNGEE. The CDR3 is 14 residues long. V was shortened by 3 bases and J by 5 bases, with 14 bases between the two germline ends.